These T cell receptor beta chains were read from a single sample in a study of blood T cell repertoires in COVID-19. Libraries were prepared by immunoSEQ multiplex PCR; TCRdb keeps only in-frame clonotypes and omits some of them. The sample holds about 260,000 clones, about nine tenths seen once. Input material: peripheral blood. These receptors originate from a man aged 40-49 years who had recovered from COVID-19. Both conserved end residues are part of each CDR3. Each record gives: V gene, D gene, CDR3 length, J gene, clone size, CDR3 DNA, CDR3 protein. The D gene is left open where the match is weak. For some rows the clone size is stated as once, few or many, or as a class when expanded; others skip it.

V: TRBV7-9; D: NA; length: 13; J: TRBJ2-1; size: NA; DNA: TGTGCCAGCAGCTTCGGGAGCAACAATGAGCAGTTCTTC; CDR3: CASSFGSNNEQFF
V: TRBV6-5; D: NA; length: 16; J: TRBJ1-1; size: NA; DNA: TGTGCCAGCAGTTACTCGTTACTTCGGGTTAGCACTGAAGCTTTCTTT; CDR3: CASSYSLLRVSTEAFF
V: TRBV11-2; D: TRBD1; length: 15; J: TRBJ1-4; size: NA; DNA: TGTGCCAGCAGCTTGGAAGGGGGCGTTAATGAAAAACTGTTTTTT; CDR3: CASSLEGGVNEKLFF
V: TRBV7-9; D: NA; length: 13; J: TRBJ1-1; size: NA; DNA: TGTGCCAGCAGCTTAGATATGAACACTGAAGCTTTCTTT; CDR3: CASSLDMNTEAFF
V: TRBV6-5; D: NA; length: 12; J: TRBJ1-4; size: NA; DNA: TGTGCCAGCGCCCCGACAAGTGAAAAACTGTTTTTT; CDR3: CASAPTSEKLFF
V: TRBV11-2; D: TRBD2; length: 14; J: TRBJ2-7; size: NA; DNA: TGTGCCAGCAGCTTTCCCGGGACTAGGAGGGAGCAGTACTTC; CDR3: CASSFPGTRREQYF
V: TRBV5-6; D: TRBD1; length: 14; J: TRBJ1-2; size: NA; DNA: TGTGCCAGCAGCTCCCTTGACAGGGGGAATGGCTACACCTTC; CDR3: CASSSLDRGNGYTF
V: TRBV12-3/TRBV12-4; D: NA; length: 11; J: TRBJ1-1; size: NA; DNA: TGTGCCAGCAGTTTATATGCTGAAGCTTTCTTT; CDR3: CASSLYAEAFF
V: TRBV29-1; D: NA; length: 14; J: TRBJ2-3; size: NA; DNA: TGCAGCGTTGGGCCGGGACACAGCACAGATACGCAGTATTTT; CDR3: CSVGPGHSTDTQYF
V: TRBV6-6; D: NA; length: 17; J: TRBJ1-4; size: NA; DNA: TGTGCCAGCAGTCCCAGGGGCTTAGGCTCCTTAAATGAAAAACTGTTTTTT; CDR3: CASSPRGLGSLNEKLFF
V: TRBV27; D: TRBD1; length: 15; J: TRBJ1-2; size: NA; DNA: TGTGCCAGCACTCCCCGGACAGGGGATATCTATGGCTACACCTTC; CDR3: CASTPRTGDIYGYTF
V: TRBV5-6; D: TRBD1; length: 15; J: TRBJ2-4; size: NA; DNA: TGTGCCAGCAGCTTCCTACAGGGGGACAAAAACATTCAGTACTTC; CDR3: CASSFLQGDKNIQYF
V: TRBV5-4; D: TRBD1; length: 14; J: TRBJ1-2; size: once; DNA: TGTGCCAGCAGCTCCACCCTCGGACAGGGAGGCTACACCTTC; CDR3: CASSSTLGQGGYTF
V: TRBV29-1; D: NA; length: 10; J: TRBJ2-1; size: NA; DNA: TGCAGCCTTTTCTACAATGAGCAGTTCTTC; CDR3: CSLFYNEQFF
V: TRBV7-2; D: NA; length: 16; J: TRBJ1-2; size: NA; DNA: TGTGCCAGCAGTGACGTCGGTGGGCCGATTGGATATGGCTACACCTTC; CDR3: CASSDVGGPIGYGYTF
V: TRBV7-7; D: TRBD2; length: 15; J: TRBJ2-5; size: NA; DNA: TGTGCCAGCAGCTTAAGCGGCGGGGGGGCGGAGACCCAGTACTTC; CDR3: CASSLSGGGAETQYF
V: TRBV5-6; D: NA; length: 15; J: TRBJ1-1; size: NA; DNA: TGTGCCAGCACGGGGTGGGGGCCCGGCGGCACTGAAGCTTTCTTT; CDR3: CASTGWGPGGTEAFF
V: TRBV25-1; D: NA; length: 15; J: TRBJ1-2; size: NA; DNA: TGTGCCAGCAGTGATGAGCTAGCCCCTAACTATGGCTACACCTTC; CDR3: CASSDELAPNYGYTF
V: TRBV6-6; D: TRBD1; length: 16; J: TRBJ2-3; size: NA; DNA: TGTGCCAGCATCCCTGGAGGGACAGGGTATAAAGATACGCAGTATTTT; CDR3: CASIPGGTGYKDTQYF
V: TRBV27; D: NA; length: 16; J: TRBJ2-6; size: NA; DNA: TGTGCCAGCAGTCCCCTGCGGGTCTCTGGGGCCAACGTCCTGACTTTC; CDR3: CASSPLRVSGANVLTF
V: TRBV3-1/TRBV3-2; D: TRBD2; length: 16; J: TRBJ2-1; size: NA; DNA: TGTGCCAGCAGCCAGGGACTAGCGGGATATTACAATGAGCAGTTCTTC; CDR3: CASSQGLAGYYNEQFF
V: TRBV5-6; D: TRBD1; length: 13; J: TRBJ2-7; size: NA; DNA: TGTGCCAGCAGCTTTGGGACAGGGGGTGAGCAGTACTTC; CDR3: CASSFGTGGEQYF
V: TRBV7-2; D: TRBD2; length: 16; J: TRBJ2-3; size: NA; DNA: TGTGCCAGCAGCTCCGATAGCGGGGTGGGGACAGATACGCAGTATTTT; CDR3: CASSSDSGVGTDTQYF
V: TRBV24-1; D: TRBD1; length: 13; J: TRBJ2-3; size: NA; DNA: TGTGCCACCAGTGATTACAGGGGTGATACGCAGTATTTT; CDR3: CATSDYRGDTQYF
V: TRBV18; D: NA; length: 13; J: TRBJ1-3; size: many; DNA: TGTGCCAGCTCACCACCGGGGGCGAACACCATATATTTT; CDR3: CASSPPGANTIYF
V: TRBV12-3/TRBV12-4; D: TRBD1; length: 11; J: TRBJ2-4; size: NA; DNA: TGTGCCAGCAGTCCCGGACAGGGGAGGCACTTC; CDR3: CASSPGQGRHF
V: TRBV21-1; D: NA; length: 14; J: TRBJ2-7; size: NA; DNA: TGTGCCAGCAGAGAAATGTGGCGGGTCTACGAGCAGTACTTC; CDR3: CASREMWRVYEQYF
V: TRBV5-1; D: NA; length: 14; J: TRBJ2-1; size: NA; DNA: TGCGCCAGCAGGCGGGGCCACTCCTACAATGAGCAGTTCTTC; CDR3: CASRRGHSYNEQFF
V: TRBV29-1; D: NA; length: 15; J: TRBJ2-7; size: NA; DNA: TGCAGCGTCGGAGCGTGGCGACAGGTGTCCTACGAGCAGTACTTC; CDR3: CSVGAWRQVSYEQYF
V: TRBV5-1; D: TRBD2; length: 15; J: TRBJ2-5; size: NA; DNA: TGCGCCAGCAGCAGCAGTCTAGCGGCCCAAGAGACCCAGTACTTC; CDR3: CASSSSLAAQETQYF
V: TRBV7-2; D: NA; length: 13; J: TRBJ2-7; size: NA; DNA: TGTGCCAGCAGCTTAGCGGCCTTCTACGAGCAGTACTTC; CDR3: CASSLAAFYEQYF